Presented here are 28 T cell receptor beta chains from one specimen sequenced in a study of neurological immune-mediated disorders. TCRdb processed the 5' RACE reads anew with MiXCR; each CDR3 protein has one entry. The data hold roughly 41,000 distinct CDR3 sequences, with about 1.8% observed a single time. The sequencing input was PBMCs. Receptors originate from a woman in her thirties or forties with multiple sclerosis.

In its sample, this clonotype was seen many times. The V and J genes are TRBV30 and TRBJ1-4; 7 bases agree with TRBD1. Germline values: CDR1 GTSNPN, CDR2 SVGIG (reference sequence). The V and J ends lost 4 bases and 1 base, in that order; junction bases with no gene match: 0. The CDR3 is 13 residues long. CDR3 amino acids: CAWTGGTNEKLFF. The DNA for the CDR3 is TGTGCCTGGACAGGGGGAACTAATGAAAAACTGTTTTTT. Filled out from reference TRBV30 and TRBJ1-4, the complete variable domain reads SQTIHQWPATLVQPVGSPLSLECTVEGTSNPNLYWYRQAAGRGLQLLFYSVGIGQISSEVPQNLSASRPQDRQFILSSKKLLLSDSGFYLCAWTGGTNEKLFFGSGTQLSVL.

This clonotype was seen many times. The chain combines TRBV21-1 with TRBJ2-7; the D call TRBD1 from the table was never checked on the DNA. TRBV21-1 is a pseudogene segment. The CDR3 consists of 20 residues. CDR3 residues: CASSKSKHLGTGNRGYEQYF. In nucleotides, the CDR3 is TGTGCCAGCAGCAAAAGCAAACACCTGGGGACAGGGAATCGGGGTTACGAGCAGTACTTC.

This clonotype was detected many times. The rearrangement joins TRBV27 to TRBJ2-7; D tentatively fits TRBD1 or TRBD2 (6 bases each). Trimming shortened V by 2 bases and J by 1 base, and 18 bases separated the two germline ends. Per germline, CDR1 MNHEY and CDR2 SMNVEV (reference sequence). The CDR3 length is 17 residues. The CDR3 sequence: CASSLQRRGHISYEQYF. The CDR3 DNA follows: TGTGCCAGCAGTTTACAGAGGAGGGGACATATTTCCTACGAGCAGTACTTC.

In this sample, this clonotype turned up many times. The chain couples TRBV5-6 to TRBJ2-3, with D maybe TRBD1 (6 bases). The CDR3 sequence is 14 residues long. Germline V lookup: CDR1 SGHDT, CDR2 YYEEEE. With 4 bases removed from V and 4 bases from J, the gap between germline ends came to 13 bases. The CDR3 DNA reads as TGTGCCAGCAGCAATAGCAGGGGTTCAGATACGCAGTATTTT. This sequence encodes CASSNSRGSDTQYF.

This clonotype was seen ten or more times. The rearrangement joins TRBV5-6 to TRBJ1-2, with a possible D match to TRBD1 (5 bases). From germline, CDR1 is SGHDT and CDR2 YYEEEE. This CDR3 comprises 14 residues. The V end lost 4 bases, the J end lost 4 bases, and 14 bases lay between the germline ends. In DNA, the CDR3 is TGTGCCAGCAGCCGTATACAGGTCCGCTATGGCTACACCTTC. This sequence encodes CASSRIQVRYGYTF.

There are many counts of this clonotype. V and J are TRBV6-5 and TRBJ2-7, with D possibly being TRBD2 (5 bases). Trimming pared 0 bases from V and 0 bases from J, leaving 6 bases between. The CDR3 length is 14 residues. CDR1 is MNHEY, CDR2 SVGAGI, per germline. CDR3 region: CASSYSGSSYEQYF. The CDR3 bases are TGTGCCAGCAGTTACTCGGGGAGCTCCTACGAGCAGTACTTC.

In its sample, this clonotype was seen many times. The chain carries TRBV20-1 and TRBJ2-1; unclear D gene. Trimming stripped 2 bases from V and 1 base from J, with 9 bases between. Germline V gives CDR1 DFQATT, CDR2 SNEGSKA (reference sequence). CDR3 length: 14 amino acids. CDR3 nucleotide sequence: TGCAGTGCTAGAAGGCTGGCATCCTACAATGAGCAGTTCTTC. It is translated as CSARRLASYNEQFF.

This clonotype was detected ten times or more. This rearrangement joins TRBV5-1 to TRBJ2-3, with D possibly TRBD2 on 6 matching bases. The germline V gene has CDR1 SGHRS and CDR2 YFSETQ. The CDR3 has 14 residues. Trimming stripped 7 bases from V and 1 base from J, with 13 bases between. The CDR3 DNA reads as TGCGCCAGCCTCGGGAGTTCGGGCACAGATACGCAGTATTTT. Translated: CASLGSSGTDTQYF.

This clonotype was seen at least ten times. This chain connects TRBV7-9 to TRBJ1-1; D is unresolved. CDR3 size: 13 residues. Between the trimmed V and J ends, which lost 8 bases and 0 bases, there was a span of 10 bases. Germline V gene lookup returns CDR1 SEHNR and CDR2 FQNEAQ (reference sequence). The CDR3 sequence is CASGSGMNTEAFF. CDR3 bases: TGTGCCAGCGGGAGTGGAATGAACACTGAAGCTTTCTTT.

At least ten counts were recorded for this clonotype. This rearrangement joins TRBV5-1 to TRBJ2-3; D not certain. V lost 4 bases, J lost 1 base, and 7 bases lay in between. The CDR3 has 13 residues. In germline, CDR1 is SGHRS, CDR2 YFSETQ. CDR3 coding DNA: TGCGCCAGCAGCAATCAGGGCACAGATACGCAGTATTTT. This sequence encodes CASSNQGTDTQYF.

This clonotype was counted at least ten times. The chain carries TRBV27 and TRBJ2-7; D unresolved. The CDR3 is 15 amino acids. The germline V and J ends were trimmed by 5 bases and 2 bases, with 16 bases remaining between them. The germline gives CDR1 MNHEY, CDR2 SMNVEV (reference sequence). CDR3: CASSQLSGPPYEQYF. CDR3 DNA: TGTGCCAGCAGTCAACTTTCCGGGCCACCCTACGAGCAGTACTTC.

In this sample, this clonotype turned up many times. The rearrangement links TRBV7-3 to TRBJ1-1; D is possibly TRBD1 (6 bases). Germline assignment: CDR1 SGHTA and CDR2 FQGTGA. The CDR3 sequence is 17 residues long. V was shortened by 3 bases and J by 0 bases, with 17 bases between the two germline ends. The CDR3: CASSLAGVNSLNTEAFF. The CDR3 coding sequence is TGTGCCAGCAGCTTGGCAGGGGTGAATTCCTTGAACACTGAAGCTTTCTTT.

In its sample, this clonotype was seen many times. The genes are TRBV20-1 and TRBJ1-2; D call uncertain. Trimming took off 1 base at V and 2 bases at J, with 5 bases between the two ends. Germline loops: CDR1 DFQATT, CDR2 SNEGSKA (reference sequence). This CDR3 comprises 12 residues. CDR3 amino acids: CSARGFNYGYTF. For the CDR3, the DNA is TGCAGTGCTAGAGGATTCAACTATGGCTACACCTTC.

This clonotype was found many times. The J gene is TRBJ1-1, the V gene TRBV5-1; 8 bases are shared with TRBD1. Germline values: CDR1 SGHRS, CDR2 YFSETQ. The CDR3 is 14 amino acids. J lost 3 bases, V lost 3 bases, and 4 bases had no gene match. The CDR3 DNA reads as TGCGCCAGCAGCTCCCGGACAGGGTACACTGAAGCTTTCTTT. It encodes CASSSRTGYTEAFF.

This clonotype showed up many times. The chain recombines TRBV11-2 with TRBJ2-2; 9 bases are shared with TRBD2. J gave up 4 bases and V 0 bases, and 9 bases lay outside the gene matches. The germline gives CDR1 SGHAT, CDR2 FQNNGV. This CDR3 has 18 residues. The CDR3, as DNA: TGTGCCAGCAGCTTAGACGCGGGGGGGGGACTAGCCACCGGGGAGCTGTTTTTT. The encoded protein is CASSLDAGGGLATGELFF.

This clonotype ranks as medium-sized. The chain combines TRBV9 with TRBJ1-6, with D possibly TRBD1 on 6 matching bases. Germline V gives CDR1 SGDLS, CDR2 YYNGEE. The CDR3 extends over 13 amino acids. V was shortened by 7 bases and J by 7 bases, with 12 bases between the two germline ends. CDR3 protein: CASGRDTNSPLHF. For the CDR3, the DNA is TGTGCCAGCGGCCGGGACACCAATTCACCCCTCCACTTT. Using reference TRBV9 and TRBJ1-6 for the parts outside the CDR3, the full variable domain is DSGVTQTPKHLITATGQRVTLRCSPRSGDLSVYWYQQSLDQGLQFLIQYYNGEERAKGNILERFSAQQFPDLHSELNLSSLELGDSALYFCASGRDTNSPLHFGNGTRLTVT.

This clonotype was detected many times. The chain uses TRBV29-1 and TRBJ2-2; D remains ambiguous. The CDR3 has 14 residues. The V end was cut by 4 bases, the J end by 5 bases, with 14 bases between. CDR1 is SQVTM and CDR2 is ANQGSEA in the germline V gene. In nucleotides, the CDR3 is TGCAGCGTTGGACTGGACCCGTTAACCGGGGAGCTGTTTTTT. It codes for CSVGLDPLTGELFF.

This clonotype was counted at least ten times. The J gene is TRBJ1-4, the V gene TRBV6-1; the D is unclear. V dropped 7 bases and J dropped 7 bases, with 19 bases sitting between them. This CDR3 is 15 amino acids long. Germline CDR1 and CDR2: MNHNS and SASEGT. CDR3 DNA sequence: TGTGCCAGCACGCCGAGGCCTCTGCCAGGTGAAAAACTGTTTTTT. This translates into CASTPRPLPGEKLFF.

This clonotype was counted ten times or more. CDR3 DNA sequence: TGCAGTGCTAGAGACCTTCGCTCGCGGGGGGGGGATACGCAGTATTTT. Translating it yields CSARDLRSRGGDTQYF. V gene TRBV20-1 combines with J gene TRBJ2-3; the match to TRBD2 covers 9 bases. Trimming removed 0 bases from V and 6 bases from J; junction bases left unmatched: 10. CDR1 and CDR2 (germline): DFQATT, SNEGSKA (reference sequence). The length of the CDR3 is 16 residues.

The chain recombines TRBV20-1 with TRBJ1-2, with TRBD1 as a possible D gene (6 bases). Germline V CDR1 and CDR2: DFQATT, SNEGSKA (reference sequence). V was pared by 7 bases and J by 2 bases, with 17 bases between. The CDR3 is 14 amino acids. The CDR3 region is CSGANLDRNYGYTF. CDR3 DNA: TGCAGTGGGGCGAACCTCGACAGGAACTATGGCTACACCTTC.

At least ten counts were recorded for this clonotype. The chain is built from TRBV3-1 and TRBJ2-2; D is unclear. V lost 4 bases and J lost 5, with 11 bases in between. The germline gives CDR1 LGHDT, CDR2 YNNKEL (reference sequence). The CDR3 is 14 residues long. Here the CDR3 reads CASSRATITGELFF. The CDR3 region has the DNA TGTGCCAGCAGCCGGGCCACAATTACCGGGGAGCTGTTTTTT.

Ten or more counts support this clonotype. The V gene is TRBV18, the J gene TRBJ2-7, with 10 bases matching TRBD1. CDR3 length equals 15 residues. The V gene's germline CDR1 is KGHSH and CDR2 LQKENI. The V gene end was trimmed by 3 bases and the J gene end by 2 bases; junction bases not matched to a gene: 4. The CDR3 sequence: CASSPGQGWTYEQYF. The CDR3 DNA is TGTGCCAGCTCACCGGGACAGGGGTGGACCTACGAGCAGTACTTC.

This clonotype was recorded many times. The rearrangement links TRBV5-1 to TRBJ2-5; D gene ambiguous. The CDR3 totals 13 residues. The germline V gene encodes CDR1 SGHRS and CDR2 YFSETQ. V lost 1 base and J lost 2, with 6 bases in between. The CDR3 DNA sequence: TGCGCCAGCAGCTTGATTGATCAAGAGACCCAGTACTTC. Encoded protein: CASSLIDQETQYF.

There are many counts of this clonotype. V usage is TRBV7-3 and J usage is TRBJ2-5; unclear D gene. V dropped 5 bases and J dropped 5 bases, with 12 bases sitting between them. This CDR3 is built from 13 residues. Per the germline V gene, CDR1 is SGHTA and CDR2 is FQGTGA. Here the CDR3 DNA reads TGTGCCAGCAGCCTATCGGCATGGGAGACCCAGTACTTC. This translates into CASSLSAWETQYF. The full variable domain, with the rest looked up from reference TRBV7-3 and TRBJ2-5, is GAGVSQTPSNKVTEKGKYVELRCDPISGHTALYWYRQSLGQGPEFLIYFQGTGAADDSGLPNDRFFAVRPEGSVSTLKIQRTERGDSAVYLCASSLSAWETQYFGPGTRLLVL.

This clonotype was seen repeatedly, ten times or more. The rearrangement uses TRBV20-1 and TRBJ1-5; no definite D call. V was clipped by 0 bases and J by 1 base, with 7 bases between them. CDR1 is DFQATT, CDR2 SNEGSKA, per germline (reference sequence). This CDR3 spans 14 amino acids. This CDR3 reads CSARENPSNQPQHF. DNA of the CDR3: TGCAGTGCTAGAGAAAATCCAAGCAATCAGCCCCAGCATTTT.

The table lists this clonotype with many counts. The chain couples TRBV6-5 to TRBJ2-5; TRBD2 might be the D (6 bases). Germline V gene sequence: CDR1 MNHEY, CDR2 SVGAGI. The CDR3 spans 11 residues. Trimming left V 6 bases short and J 9 bases short, with 11 bases between. In DNA form, the CDR3 reads TGTGCCAGCAGGCGGGAAGCGGCCCAGTACTTC. This sequence encodes CASRREAAQYF.

This clonotype was counted at least ten times. The CDR3 loop reads CASSFRVPGAKNIQYF. In DNA form, the CDR3 reads TGTGCCAGCAGTTTCCGAGTGCCGGGGGCCAAAAACATTCAGTACTTC. The genes are TRBV12-3 or TRBV12-4 and TRBJ2-4; D is possibly TRBD2 (5 bases). CDR3 length: 16 amino acids. V was shortened by 3 bases and J by 1 base, with 13 bases between the two germline ends.

This clonotype was observed at least ten times. The V call is TRBV11-3, the J call TRBJ2-1; D is perhaps TRBD1 (6 bases). CDR1 and CDR2 from the germline V gene are SGHNT and YENEEA. V was shortened by 5 bases and J by 9 bases, with 14 bases between the two germline ends. The CDR3 has 13 residues. The chain's CDR3 is CASSGTGKGEQFF. In nucleotides, the CDR3 is TGTGCCAGCAGCGGAACAGGGAAAGGTGAGCAGTTCTTC.